This is a list of T cell receptor beta chains from one sample in a study of shared clonotypes between healthy human individuals. Sequenced by immunoSEQ multiplex PCR; TCRdb stores in-frame clones only, minus some. Among hundreds of thousands of clones listed, roughly 73% were seen once. Sequencing used memory CD4+ T cells sorted from blood. These receptors were taken from a woman aged 25 to 39 in good health. Each CDR3 is given with its conserved first and last residue. The D gene is left open where the match is weak. Clone size is not always given. Where it is, it says once, few, many or a class for expanded clones.

v_gene	abundance	j_gene	d_gene	CDR3nt	CDR3aa
TRBV5-1	few	TRBJ1-4	-	TGCGCCAGCAGCTTGGTTGGAAATAATGAAAAACTGTTTTTT	CASSLVGNNEKLFF
TRBV19	-	TRBJ2-2	TRBD1	TGTGCCAGTAAAGAAAGGGACAGAACGAACACCGGGGAGCTGTTTTTT	CASKERDRTNTGELFF
TRBV7-2	-	TRBJ2-1	-	TGTGCCAGCAGCTTAGTTTCTACCTCCTACAATGAGCAGTTCTTC	CASSLVSTSYNEQFF
TRBV2	-	TRBJ2-2	-	TGTGCCAGCAGGGCTAGAGTTAACACCGGGGAGCTGTTTTTT	CASRARVNTGELFF
TRBV18	-	TRBJ2-7	-	TGTGCCAGCTCACCGACCCGTGGGAGTCTGTACGAGCAGTACTTC	CASSPTRGSLYEQYF
TRBV19	few	TRBJ2-3	-	TGTGCCAGTAGTATCAGGGGATTTAGCACAGATACGCAGTATTTT	CASSIRGFSTDTQYF
TRBV28	-	TRBJ2-7	TRBD2	TGTGCCAGCAGCGCCGTTAGGGGCAGGGTCCGGCGGGAGACCGAGCAGTACTTC	CASSAVRGRVRRETEQYF
TRBV14	once	TRBJ2-5	TRBD1	TGTGCCAGCAGCCAAGCGGGACAGGTGTTCCAGTGGTCAGAGACCCAGTACTTC	CASSQAGQVFQWSETQYF
TRBV27	-	TRBJ1-2	TRBD1	TGTGCCAGCAGTCCTATTTCAAACCGGGACAGGCGAGGCTACACCTTC	CASSPISNRDRRGYTF
TRBV27	-	TRBJ2-7	-	TGTGCCAGCAGTTATTCCAAACCGGGGGCCTACGAGCAGTACTTC	CASSYSKPGAYEQYF
TRBV4-2	-	TRBJ2-7	-	TGTGCCAGCAGCCAAGAAGGAGCGGAGGGGTACGAGCAGTACTTC	CASSQEGAEGYEQYF
TRBV11-2	-	TRBJ2-7	-	TGTGCCAGCAGCTACACGTTGGGGGCCTACGAGCAGTACTTC	CASSYTLGAYEQYF
TRBV19	few	TRBJ2-1	TRBD2	TGTGCCAGTAGCCCGAGCGGGAGGTCCGGTCACGAGCAGTTCTTC	CASSPSGRSGHEQFF
TRBV19	few	TRBJ1-5	TRBD1	TGTGCCAGTAGAGAGGCCAGGGACAGGTGGAATCAGCCCCAGCATTTT	CASREARDRWNQPQHF
TRBV11-3	few	TRBJ2-1	TRBD2	TGTGCCAGCAGCTCCGGGACTAGCGGGATATATGAGCAGTTCTTC	CASSSGTSGIYEQFF
TRBV28	few	TRBJ1-2	-	TGTGCCAGCAGTTCCCCTGCAGGGGATCGGAGTGGCTACACCTTC	CASSSPAGDRSGYTF
TRBV28	-	TRBJ2-2	TRBD1	TGTGCCAGTCAGGGGGCGAACACCGGGGAGCTGTTTTTT	CASQGANTGELFF
TRBV19	-	TRBJ2-2	TRBD1	TGTGCCAGTACTCACGGACAGGGGAACACCGGGGAGCTGTTTTTT	CASTHGQGNTGELFF
TRBV15	-	TRBJ2-3	-	TGTGCCACCAGCGGCCCCGGGGTTACAGATACGCAGTATTTT	CATSGPGVTDTQYF
TRBV6-1	-	TRBJ2-7	TRBD1	TGTGCCAGCGGGACAGTCGTTTACGAGCAGTACTTC	CASGTVVYEQYF
TRBV6-5	-	TRBJ2-2	-	TGTGCCAGCAGCTCCGATGGGGCCGGGGAGCTGTTTTTT	CASSSDGAGELFF
TRBV19	few	TRBJ1-4	-	TGTGCCAGTAGTATATCAGACATCGTGCGGGAAAAACTGTTTTTT	CASSISDIVREKLFF
TRBV6-1	-	TRBJ2-5	-	TGTGCCAGCAGTGAGGAGGGGGGGTACCAAGAGACCCAGTACTTC	CASSEEGGYQETQYF
TRBV30	-	TRBJ1-5	-	TGTGCCTGGGGACTAGACCGGCTCAATCAGCCCCAGCATTTT	CAWGLDRLNQPQHF
TRBV5-6	-	TRBJ2-2	-	TGTGCCAGCAGCTTTATTCCGGATGGATTCGCGAACACCGGGGAGCTGTTTTTT	CASSFIPDGFANTGELFF
TRBV5-1	-	TRBJ2-3	TRBD2	TGCGCCAGCAGCTTGGTCCTCGGGACTAGCGGCACAGATACGCAGTATTTT	CASSLVLGTSGTDTQYF
TRBV30	-	TRBJ2-1	-	TGTGCCTGGAGTCGGGGAGTAGGGGACAATGAGCAGTTCTTC	CAWSRGVGDNEQFF
TRBV9	-	TRBJ2-1	TRBD2	TGTGCCAGCAGCGTAGCTGGGGTAGCGGGGTCCCCTAGGAATGAGCAGTTCTTC	CASSVAGVAGSPRNEQFF
TRBV5-1	few	TRBJ2-5	TRBD1	TGCGCCAGCGGATCCGGGACAGGCTCAGAGACCCAGTACTTC	CASGSGTGSETQYF
TRBV7-8	-	TRBJ2-3	-	TGTGCCAGCAGCACTGGTTTTAGGACAGATACGCAGTATTTT	CASSTGFRTDTQYF
TRBV7-9	many	TRBJ2-3	-	TGTGCCAGCAGCTTATCTGCAACAGTTGATACGCAGTATTTT	CASSLSATVDTQYF
TRBV19	-	TRBJ2-1	-	TGTGCCAGTTCGGGGGCTGGCTCAGGCAATGAGCAGTTCTTC	CASSGAGSGNEQFF
TRBV11-2	-	TRBJ2-2	TRBD2	TGTGCCAGCAGTAGGACTAGCGGCGGGCGCGGGGAGCTGTTTTTT	CASSRTSGGRGELFF
TRBV2	once	TRBJ1-2	TRBD1	TGTGCCAGCAGCCCGACAGGGGCACGGGGGTACAGGGGCTACACCTTC	CASSPTGARGYRGYTF
TRBV18	-	TRBJ1-1	TRBD1	TGTGCCAGCTCATCGGACAGGCTGAACACTGAAGCTTTCTTT	CASSSDRLNTEAFF
TRBV12-5	-	TRBJ1-3	-	TGTGCTAGTGGTTTGGAGGCCCAAAAGGGGTCTGGAAACACCATATATTTT	CASGLEAQKGSGNTIYF
TRBV18	-	TRBJ2-3	-	TGTGCCAGCTCAAAAAATCCCAGTCCAGATACGCAGTATTTT	CASSKNPSPDTQYF
TRBV23-1	-	TRBJ1-5	-	TGCGCCAGCAGTCAATCGAGGGGTAAGGGCAATCAGCCCCAGCATTTT	CASSQSRGKGNQPQHF
TRBV6-5	-	TRBJ2-3	-	TGTGCCAGCACAGGGAGGGGGGATACGCAGTATTTT	CASTGRGDTQYF
TRBV29-1	-	TRBJ2-5	-	TGCAGCGTTACTGTGGTTGTGGGAGAGACCCAGTACTTC	CSVTVVVGETQYF
TRBV11-2	-	TRBJ2-2	-	TGTGCCAGCAGCGCAAACCCCAGGGATCCCGGGGAGCTGTTTTTT	CASSANPRDPGELFF
TRBV11-2	few	TRBJ2-1	-	TGTGCCTCCCGGCGGACCCAAGGGACTGAGCAGTTCTTC	CASRRTQGTEQFF
TRBV7-9	-	TRBJ1-4	-	TGTGCCAGCAGCAGGACTGAAAAACTGTTTTTT	CASSRTEKLFF
TRBV19	-	TRBJ2-7	TRBD2	TGTGCCAGTAGCCTTAGCGGGACTAAGGTACACCCCTACGAGCAGTACTTC	CASSLSGTKVHPYEQYF
TRBV7-2	-	TRBJ2-7	TRBD1	TGTGCCAGCGTACGACAGGGATCCTCTTACGAGCAGTACTTC	CASVRQGSSYEQYF
TRBV19	-	TRBJ1-1	-	TGTGCCAGTAGGTTTGGGGGCGAAGACACTGAAGCTTTCTTT	CASRFGGEDTEAFF
TRBV27	-	TRBJ1-5	-	TGTGCCAGCAGTTTATCTTGGCCGGGGGCCGGCAATCAGCCCCAGCATTTT	CASSLSWPGAGNQPQHF
TRBV30	-	TRBJ2-1	-	TGTGCCTGGAAGGAGGTCAATGAGCAGTTCTTC	CAWKEVNEQFF
TRBV19	-	TRBJ2-5	-	TGTGCCAGTAGTATTGATAGGGGCGACCCGGAGCAGTACTTC	CASSIDRGDPEQYF
TRBV19	few	TRBJ1-5	-	TGTGCCAGTAGTCTGCGGACAGCCGATGTTCTGCCCCAGCATTTT	CASSLRTADVLPQHF
TRBV7-3	-	TRBJ2-7	TRBD2	TGTGCCAGCAGCCTCATAGGACTAGCGGGAGACGAGCAGTACTTC	CASSLIGLAGDEQYF